This T cell receptor (beta chain) derives from a study of response to subunit inactivated influenza vaccine. General observations from the study: The authors suggested that every seasonal influenza vaccination recruits few new T cells.

A few counts support this clonotype. Antigen specificity is unknown. Using its own MiXCR run on the RT-PCR reads, TCRdb lists one record per CDR3 protein. This table holds around 750,000 distinct CDR3 sequences, 21% found once. Here the sequenced sample was PBMCs from blood, taken approximately 5 days after vaccination. The TCR originated in a man aged 50 to 60 who received an inactivated influenza vaccine.

The CDR3 sequence: CASSLQDSYEQYF. The CDR3 nucleotides read TGTGCCAGCAGCCTACAGGACAGCTACGAGCAGTACTTC. V is TRBV5-6 and J is TRBJ2-7, with D possibly being TRBD1 (6 bases). Between the trimmed V and J ends, which lost 4 bases and 3 bases, there was a span of 11 bases. The CDR3 is 13 amino acids. CDR1 and CDR2 from the germline V gene are SGHDT and YYEEEE.